Below, 8 T cell receptor beta chains from the same sample are listed, as sequenced in a study of PD-1 blockade in classical Hodgkin lymphoma. All the patients suffered relapse after autologous stem cell transplantation, and brentuximab vedotin exposure differed. Assay: immunoSEQ multiplex PCR; the TCRdb copy retains only in-frame clones and omits some. The sample lists 90,000 to 130,000 clones; about 88% were seen once. Sequenced here: peripheral blood mononuclear cells (PBMCs), sampled before the second cycle of nivolumab. The receptors shown here come from a human donor with classical Hodgkin lymphoma.

The V gene is TRBV18, the J gene TRBJ2-3, with D perhaps TRBD2 (6 bases). The CDR3 runs to 15 residues. CDR1 and CDR2 from the germline V gene are KGHSH and LQKENI. V lost 10 bases, J lost 0 bases, and 17 bases lay in between. The CDR3 sequence is CATGGKGGSTDTQYF. The CDR3 nucleotides read TGTGCCACCGGCGGGAAGGGCGGAAGCACAGATACGCAGTATTTT.

The chain joins TRBV19 to TRBJ2-3; 8 bases map to TRBD2. The V segment lost 6 bases and the J segment 0 bases; nucleotides outside the gene matches: 5. CDR1 is LNHDA and CDR2 is SQIVND in the germline V gene (reference sequence). The CDR3 is 15 residues long. The CDR3, as DNA: TGTGCCAGTAGGAGAGCGGGAGCCAGCACAGATACGCAGTATTTT. The encoded protein is CASRRAGASTDTQYF.

The V gene is TRBV5-5, the J gene TRBJ2-2; 9 nucleotides align to TRBD2. CDR1 is SGHKS and CDR2 is YYEKEE in the germline V gene (reference sequence). The CDR3 loop spans 16 amino acids. V was pared by 4 bases and J by 7 bases, with 11 bases of the junction left unmatched. CDR3 sequence reads: CASSPFAGGPGGELFF. CDR3 DNA sequence: TGTGCCAGCAGCCCGTTCGCGGGAGGGCCCGGCGGGGAGCTGTTTTTT.

This clone was recorded only once. This rearrangement joins TRBV4-1 to TRBJ1-1; no firm D call. Germline V gene data show CDR1 as MGHRA and CDR2 as YSYEKL. The length of the CDR3 is 18 residues. With 0 bases removed from V and 1 base from J, the gap between germline ends came to 18 bases. CDR3 bases: TGCGCCAGCAGCCAAGATTTGTCAGGAGCTCTTGGGAACACTGAAGCTTTCTTT. Its protein is CASSQDLSGALGNTEAFF.

The rearrangement uses TRBV19 and TRBJ1-5; 7 bases agree with TRBD1. V trimming: 3 bases; J trimming: 3 bases; junction bases outside the gene matches: 2. In germline, CDR1 is LNHDA, CDR2 SQIVND (reference sequence). The CDR3 has 14 residues. Written as DNA, the CDR3 is TGTGCCAGTAGTATGGGACAGAACAATCAGCCCCAGCATTTT. As protein: CASSMGQNNQPQHF.

The chain combines TRBV19 with TRBJ1-2, with D hard to call. The V end lost 8 bases, the J end lost 2 bases, and 12 bases lay between the germline ends. The CDR3 length is 13 residues. Looked up from germline, CDR1 is LNHDA and CDR2 is SQIVND (reference sequence). This CDR3 reads CASERSRNYGYTF. CDR3 DNA: TGTGCCAGTGAAAGGTCCAGGAACTATGGCTACACCTTC.

The chain uses TRBV5-4 and TRBJ2-1, with TRBD2 matching over 9 bases. The CDR3 consists of 15 residues. Unmatched junction bases numbered 8, after V lost 0 bases and J lost 10 bases. Germline V gives CDR1 SGHNT, CDR2 YYREEE (reference sequence). The CDR3 is CASSLGGSGSLEQFF. The DNA of the CDR3 is TGTGCCAGCAGCTTGGGGGGTAGCGGGAGTTTGGAGCAGTTCTTC.

This rearrangement joins TRBV6-6 to TRBJ1-1; D gene unclear. The ends were cut back, 2 bases at V and 5 bases at J, with 9 bases in the middle. CDR3 length: 13 residues. The germline V gene has CDR1 MNHNY and CDR2 SVGAGI (reference sequence). The CDR3 bases are TGTGCCAGCAGTTACGCGAGGGAAACTGAAGCTTTCTTT. This encodes CASSYARETEAFF.